One sample yielded the 11 T cell receptor beta chains listed below, sequenced in a study of PD-1 blockade in mismatch repair-deficient tumors. Clones were read by immunoSEQ multiplex PCR, and TCRdb kept only the in-frame ones, dropping some. There are 40,000 to 65,000 clones in the sample; approximately 81% occur only once, and roughly 8.7% lies in the top ten. Here the sequenced sample was peripheral blood, taken approximately 20 weeks after starting pembrolizumab. These receptors came from an adult with mismatch repair-deficient cancer.

This clone was picked up a small number of times. The CDR3 DNA reads TGTGCCAGCAGCGAGGGACAGATAATGAACACTGAAGCTTTCTTT. It specifies CASSEGQIMNTEAFF. The chain recombines TRBV9 with TRBJ1-1, with 7 positions matching TRBD1. This CDR3 has 15 residues. The germline V gene has CDR1 SGDLS and CDR2 YYNGEE. V was clipped by 3 bases and J by 0 bases; unmatched bases: 5.

The rearrangement uses TRBV6-6 and TRBJ2-3; D is unclear. The CDR3 spans 14 residues. CDR1 and CDR2 from the germline V gene are MNHNY and SVGAGI (reference sequence). The V gene lost 2 bases and the J gene lost 4 bases, with 10 bases spanning the gap. CDR3 in amino acids: CASSYGPPPDTQYF. The DNA of the CDR3 is TGTGCCAGCAGTTACGGCCCCCCCCCAGATACGCAGTATTTT.

The gene calls are TRBV5-1 and TRBJ2-2; 8 positions agree with TRBD2. The CDR3 runs to 16 residues. The germline gives CDR1 SGHRS, CDR2 YFSETQ. V shed 2 bases, J shed 1 base, and the junction held 4 bases outside the gene matches. The CDR3 loop reads CASSLKAGGNTGELFF. In DNA form, the CDR3 reads TGCGCCAGCAGCTTAAAGGCGGGAGGGAACACCGGGGAGCTGTTTTTT.

J is TRBJ2-2 and V is TRBV6-1, with D possibly matching TRBD2 (6 bases). Trimming shortened V by 10 bases and J by 4 bases, and 16 bases separated the two germline ends. CDR1 MNHNS and CDR2 SASEGT come from the germline V gene. The CDR3 has 14 residues. The CDR3 nucleotides read TGTGCCACACCTGGGAGGAGTCGCACCGGGGAGCTGTTTTTT. Encoded protein: CATPGRSRTGELFF.

The chain links TRBV6-1 to TRBJ2-7; D is ambiguous. Germline V gene data show CDR1 as MNHNS and CDR2 as SASEGT. Deletions cut 5 bases from V and 4 bases from J, with 6 bases between. The length of the CDR3 is 11 residues. The CDR3 spells CASSYVYEQYF. CDR3 bases: TGTGCCAGCAGTTACGTGTACGAGCAGTACTTC.

The V and J genes are TRBV28 and TRBJ1-5; 7 bases agree with TRBD1. CDR3 length: 15 amino acids. From germline, CDR1 is MDHEN and CDR2 SYDVKM. The trim removed 3 bases at V and 6 bases at J, leaving 8 bases unmatched. Here the CDR3 DNA reads TGTGCCAGCAGTTTGGGGGACAGACCTAGTCAGCCCCAGCATTTT. Translation: CASSLGDRPSQPQHF.

The chain links TRBV28 to TRBJ1-1, with D uncertain. The CDR3 totals 16 residues. From germline, CDR1 is MDHEN and CDR2 SYDVKM. Trimming shortened V by 2 bases and J by 0 bases, and 13 bases separated the two germline ends. The CDR3 nucleotides are TGTGCCAGCAGTTTAACCCTCCGGAACCTGAACACTGAAGCTTTCTTT. Translated, it gives CASSLTLRNLNTEAFF.

This clone was seen a single time. The rearrangement links TRBV28 to TRBJ2-7; D tentatively fits TRBD1 or TRBD2 (5 bases each). Trimming removed 2 bases from V and 2 bases from J, with 10 bases in between. The germline V gene encodes CDR1 MDHEN and CDR2 SYDVKM. The CDR3 runs 14 residues. The CDR3 DNA reads as TGTGCCAGCAGTTTAGGGGGAGAAACCTACGAGCAGTACTTC. It translates to CASSLGGETYEQYF.

The chain recombines TRBV9 with TRBJ2-7; 10 nucleotides align to TRBD1. The V gene's germline CDR1 is SGDLS and CDR2 YYNGEE. This CDR3 is 14 amino acids long. The ends lost 3 bases at V and 4 bases at J; junction bases unmatched: 4. CDR3 loop: CASSGGTGEYEQYF. DNA of the CDR3: TGTGCCAGCAGCGGCGGGACAGGGGAATACGAGCAGTACTTC.

This chain uses TRBV5-5 with TRBJ2-7; 9 nucleotides align to TRBD2. Germline V gene lookup returns CDR1 SGHKS and CDR2 YYEKEE (reference sequence). This CDR3 comprises 14 residues. V was pared by 1 base and J by 2 bases, with 1 base of the junction left unmatched. CDR3 coding DNA: TGTGCCAGCAGCTTGCCTAGCGGGGCCTACGAGCAGTACTTC. Amino acids: CASSLPSGAYEQYF.

The gene calls are TRBV6-5 and TRBJ2-1, with D tentatively TRBD1 (7 bases). The V gene lost 2 bases and the J gene lost 3 bases, with 11 bases spanning the gap. The CDR3 is made up of 15 amino acids. CDR1 is MNHEY, CDR2 SVGAGI, per germline. The CDR3 nucleotides read TGTGCCAGCAGTTACGGAGGGGGCATCTACAATGAGCAGTTCTTC. It encodes CASSYGGGIYNEQFF.